This passage covers 12 T cell receptor beta chains from one sample sequenced in a study of cytotoxic CD8 clonotypes in ibrutinib-treated CLL. The table came from immunoSEQ multiplex PCR; TCRdb's copy has only in-frame clones and leaves some out. This table holds approximately 130,000 clones, around 84% found once. The source material was PBMCs, sampled after 24 months of ibrutinib treatment. These receptors were collected from a human donor with chronic lymphocytic leukemia.

This clone has more than one count but fewer than ten. This chain connects TRBV7-3 to TRBJ2-5, with a possible D match to TRBD1 (6 bases). Germline lookup yields CDR1 SGHTA and CDR2 FQGTGA. The CDR3 totals 15 residues. V was shortened by 2 bases and J by 5 bases, with 15 bases between the two germline ends. The CDR3 sequence: CASSLGYQGTETQYF. CDR3 sequence (DNA): TGTGCCAGCAGCTTAGGTTATCAGGGGACGGAGACCCAGTACTTC. The whole variable domain, filled in from reference TRBV7-3 and TRBJ2-5, reads GAGVSQTPSNKVTEKGKYVELRCDPISGHTALYWYRQSLGQGPEFLIYFQGTGAADDSGLPNDRFFAVRPEGSVSTLKIQRTERGDSAVYLCASSLGYQGTETQYFGPGTRLLVL.

V and J are TRBV19 and TRBJ2-2; D gene ambiguous. The CDR3 is 12 residues long. V lost 2 bases, J lost 5 bases, and 3 bases lay in between. CDR1 and CDR2 (germline): LNHDA, SQIVND (reference sequence). CDR3 sequence: CASSIRTGELFF. The CDR3 DNA sequence: TGTGCCAGTAGTATACGAACCGGGGAGCTGTTTTTT.

This chain connects TRBV6-6 to TRBJ2-5; D is perhaps TRBD1 (7 bases). The germline V gene has CDR1 MNHNY and CDR2 SVGAGI (reference sequence). The V and J ends lost 5 bases and 5 bases respectively, with 9 bases between them. The CDR3 consists of 12 residues. Here the CDR3 reads CASSPGGETQYF. In DNA, the CDR3 is TGTGCCAGCAGTCCAGGGGGGGAGACCCAGTACTTC.

This clone was found a few times. This sequence joins TRBV6-4 and TRBJ2-7, with a tentative D call TRBD1 (6 bases). Between the trimmed V and J ends, which lost 8 bases and 0 bases, there was a span of 17 bases. The CDR3 runs 15 residues. Germline V gene data show CDR1 as MRHNA and CDR2 as SNTAGT. CDR3 sequence reads: CASLTRDTLSYEQYF. CDR3 sequence (DNA): TGTGCCAGCCTTACCCGGGACACCCTCTCCTACGAGCAGTACTTC.

J is TRBJ2-7 and V is TRBV7-2, with 9 bases that match TRBD2. Germline lookup yields CDR1 SGHTA and CDR2 FQGNSA. This CDR3 is 15 amino acids long. The V segment lost 1 base and the J segment 1 base; nucleotides outside the gene matches: 2. The CDR3 nucleotides are TGTGCCAGCAGCTTAGTCCTAGCGGGGTCCTACGAGCAGTACTTC. Its translation: CASSLVLAGSYEQYF.

This clone has a single count. This same CDR3 is encoded by further DNA sequences in the sample. V is TRBV7-2 and J is TRBJ2-1; D unresolved. The CDR3 has 13 residues. V was shortened by 0 bases and J by 6 bases, with 6 bases between the two germline ends. Germline CDR1 and CDR2: SGHTA and FQGNSA. CDR3 sequence: CASSLALGNEQFF. CDR3 nucleotides: TGTGCCAGCAGCTTAGCTTTAGGCAATGAGCAGTTCTTC. The full variable domain, completed using reference TRBV7-2 and TRBJ2-1, is GAGVSQSPSNKVTEKGKDVELRCDPISGHTALYWYRQSLGQGLEFLIYFQGNSAPDKSGLPSDRFSAERTGGSVSTLTIQRTQQEDSAVYLCASSLALGNEQFFGPGTRLTVL.

CDR3 nucleotides: TGTGCCAGCAGCCCACAGGGGACTAATGAAAAACTGTTTTTT. It codes for CASSPQGTNEKLFF. The chain links TRBV7-2 to TRBJ1-4, with 7 bases fitting TRBD1. Per the germline V gene, CDR1 is SGHTA and CDR2 is FQGNSA. The CDR3 is made up of 14 amino acids. J gave up 2 bases and V 5 bases, and 2 bases lay outside the gene matches.

J is TRBJ1-4 and V is TRBV9; D call uncertain. CDR1 is SGDLS and CDR2 is YYNGEE in the germline V gene. With 1 base removed from V and 3 bases from J, the gap between germline ends came to 7 bases. The CDR3 is 14 amino acids. The chain's CDR3 is CASSVSGANEKLFF. The CDR3 bases are TGTGCCAGCAGCGTATCCGGGGCTAATGAAAAACTGTTTTTT.

The rearrangement links TRBV19 to TRBJ2-1; D is unclear. The V end lost 4 bases, the J end lost 1 base, and 11 bases lay between the germline ends. The CDR3 covers 15 residues. CDR1 and CDR2 from the germline V gene are LNHDA and SQIVND (reference sequence). The CDR3 bases are TGTGCCAGTAGTAGGGGTATGTCGTCCTACAATGAGCAGTTCTTC. Translated: CASSRGMSSYNEQFF.

This sequence joins TRBV29-1 and TRBJ1-2; D remains ambiguous. The CDR3 spans 13 residues. The V and J ends lost 0 bases and 3 bases respectively, with 8 bases between them. CDR1 is SQVTM and CDR2 is ANQGSEA in the germline V gene. This CDR3 reads CSVEEVRYYGYTF. Here the CDR3 DNA reads TGCAGCGTTGAAGAGGTGAGATACTATGGCTACACCTTC.

The chain joins TRBV7-6 to TRBJ1-5; 7 positions agree with TRBD1. The length of the CDR3 is 15 residues. With V trimmed by 3 bases and J by 6 bases, 8 bases remained unmatched. CDR1 is SGHVS and CDR2 is FNYEAQ in the germline V gene. The CDR3 here is CASSLRQGKSQPQHF. CDR3 in DNA: TGTGCCAGCAGCTTGAGACAGGGCAAATCTCAGCCCCAGCATTTT.

The chain links TRBV29-1 to TRBJ2-5; possible D gene TRBD2, 5 bases. Trimming took 3 bases from V and 5 from J, leaving 13 bases between them. The CDR3 consists of 13 residues. From germline, CDR1 is SQVTM and CDR2 ANQGSEA. The CDR3 loop reads CSVERAVQETQYF. CDR3 in DNA: TGCAGCGTTGAGAGGGCAGTACAGGAGACCCAGTACTTC.